Presented here are 24 T cell receptor beta chains from one specimen sequenced in a study of T cell repertoires in cytomegalovirus infection. Each CDR3 protein gets one entry after TCRdb re-called the reads with MiXCR. The repertoire holds roughly 350,000 distinct CDR3 sequences, with just under 35% as singletons. The antigens these receptors bind are not known. Sequenced here: cultured PBMCs, sampled from culture after CMV antigen stimulation. Receptor source: a human donor in good health (CMV status not recorded). Some clones in this sample may be carry-over from other donors' samples.

The CDR3 region has the DNA TGCAGTGCCGCCGCCCCCCGACAGAACCTGAACACTGAAGCTTTCTTT. Its translation is CSAAAPRQNLNTEAFF. V gene TRBV20-1 combines with J gene TRBJ1-1; a possible D gene is TRBD1 (5 bases). The CDR3 has 16 residues. The germline CDR1 and CDR2 sequences are DFQATT and SNEGSKA (reference sequence). Trimming cost V 6 bases and J 0 bases, with 20 bases left between them.

The genes are TRBV7-6 and TRBJ1-2, with D possibly TRBD1 on 6 matching bases. Trimming shortened V by 6 bases and J by 8 bases, and 16 bases separated the two germline ends. Per germline, CDR1 SGHVS and CDR2 FNYEAQ. The CDR3 runs 13 residues. This CDR3 reads CASSPPGAHGYTF. The CDR3 nucleotides read TGTGCCAGCAGTCCTCCGGGGGCTCACGGCTACACCTTC.

This clonotype has ten or more counts. This chain joins TRBV7-2 and TRBJ2-1; 11 bases match TRBD1. This CDR3 spans 16 amino acids. Unmatched junction bases numbered 10, after V lost 4 bases and J lost 8 bases. The V gene's germline CDR1 is SGHTA and CDR2 FQGNSA. CDR3 amino acids: CASSSDRGRPVDEQFF. The CDR3 DNA follows: TGTGCCAGCAGCTCGGACAGGGGGCGTCCAGTTGATGAGCAGTTCTTC.

Comment on this clonotype: Since a much larger clone is just one base distant, this may be a read error. The conserved final phenylalanine or tryptophan is absent from the CDR3, which likely points to a read error. The V and J genes are TRBV12-3 or TRBV12-4 and TRBJ2-7; D tentatively fits TRBD1 or TRBD2 (5 bases each). The CDR3 consists of 15 residues. Trimming pared 1 base from V and 7 bases from J, leaving 17 bases between. The CDR3 region has the DNA TGTGCCAGCAGTTTAGAGAGGGGCTCTAGAGGTGAGCAGTACTGC. Encoded protein: CASSLERGSRGEQYC.

This clonotype was observed a few times. The chain joins TRBV6-1 to TRBJ2-1, with D hard to call. Germline assignment: CDR1 MNHNS and CDR2 SASEGT. Trimming took off 0 bases at V and 9 bases at J, with 12 bases between the two ends. The CDR3 is 14 amino acids. DNA of the CDR3: TGTGCCAGCAGTGAAGCGTTGGGGATGGGTGAGCAGTTCTTC. This codes for CASSEALGMGEQFF.

The chain links TRBV12-3 or TRBV12-4 to TRBJ2-3; 7 bases are shared with TRBD1. The CDR3 extends over 15 amino acids. With 6 bases clipped from V and 1 base from J, the junction kept 7 bases outside the gene matches. CDR3 sequence: CASSHGTERTDTQYF. CDR3 DNA: TGTGCCAGCAGCCACGGGACAGAACGCACAGATACGCAGTATTTT.

The chain links TRBV6-2 or TRBV6-3 to TRBJ2-1, with 7 positions matching TRBD1. Germline loops: CDR1 MNHEY, CDR2 SVGEGT. V gave up 4 bases and J gave up 0 bases; unmatched junction bases: 12. This CDR3 is 18 amino acids long. CDR3 DNA: TGTGCCAGCAGTTTAGATCGACAGGGCATGAGCTCCTACAATGAGCAGTTCTTC. Translated: CASSLDRQGMSSYNEQFF.

The chain links TRBV2 to TRBJ2-7, with TRBD1 matching 8 bases. There are 15 residues in the CDR3. V shed 3 bases, J shed 2 bases, and the junction held 6 bases outside the gene matches. CDR1 SNHLY and CDR2 FYNNEI come from the germline V gene. CDR3 nucleotide sequence: TGTGCCAGCAGTGACTGGACAGGGATTGCCTACGAGCAGTACTTC. This sequence encodes CASSDWTGIAYEQYF. The complete variable domain, with remaining parts taken from reference TRBV2 and TRBJ2-7, reads EPEVTQTPSHQVTQMGQEVILRCVPISNHLYFYWYRQILGQKVEFLVSFYNNEISEKSEIFDDQFSVERPDGSNFTLKIRSTKLEDSAMYFCASSDWTGIAYEQYFGPGTRLTVT.

The chain recombines TRBV11-3 with TRBJ1-1, with D uncertain. The CDR3 runs 11 residues. Trimming shortened V by 5 bases and J by 6 bases, and 7 bases separated the two germline ends. Germline CDR1 and CDR2: SGHNT and YENEEA. Here the CDR3 reads CASSGQAEAFF. The CDR3 DNA reads TGTGCCAGCAGCGGGCAGGCTGAAGCTTTCTTT.

The rearrangement joins TRBV5-8 to TRBJ2-5; 9 nucleotides agree with TRBD1. CDR1 and CDR2 from the germline V gene are SGHTS and YDEGEE. CDR3 length: 15 residues. V lost 3 bases and J lost 4; bases outside the gene matches: 7. The CDR3 reads CASSSGQGRAETQYF. The CDR3 DNA sequence: TGTGCCAGCAGCTCGGGACAGGGAAGAGCAGAGACCCAGTACTTC.

The rearrangement joins TRBV5-1 to TRBJ2-7, with 7 bases fitting TRBD2. The germline V gene encodes CDR1 SGHRS and CDR2 YFSETQ. Trimming removed 5 bases from V and 1 base from J; junction bases left unmatched: 9. The CDR3 is 15 residues long. The CDR3 loop reads CASSPRREWSYEQYF. CDR3 in DNA: TGCGCCAGCAGTCCTAGGCGGGAGTGGTCCTACGAGCAGTACTTC.

The V gene is TRBV7-2, the J gene TRBJ1-2, with TRBD1 identical over 8 bases. V lost 5 bases to trimming and J lost 8 bases; unmatched junction nucleotides: 16. The germline V gene encodes CDR1 SGHTA and CDR2 FQGNSA. This CDR3 region has 16 residues. CDR3 sequence: CASSDLNYGTGRGYTF. The CDR3 DNA sequence: TGTGCCAGCAGCGACTTGAACTACGGGACAGGACGGGGCTACACCTTC.

V usage is TRBV29-1 and J usage is TRBJ2-3; 12 bases fit TRBD2. Germline V gene data show CDR1 as SQVTM and CDR2 as ANQGSEA. The CDR3 contains 15 residues. V was pared by 2 bases and J by 2 bases, with 2 bases of the junction left unmatched. In nucleotides, the CDR3 is TGCAGCGTTGAAAGACTAGCGGGAGCCACAGATACGCAGTATTTT. Amino acid sequence: CSVERLAGATDTQYF.

The chain has TRBV7-6 and TRBJ2-3; 10 bases line up with TRBD2. With 5 bases clipped from V and 4 bases from J, the junction kept 6 bases outside the gene matches. Germline CDR1 reads SGHVS; CDR2 reads FNYEAQ. This CDR3 is 15 amino acids long. The CDR3 bases are TGTGCCAGCAGCCCTCCTAGCGGGAGCCCAGATACGCAGTATTTT. Translation: CASSPPSGSPDTQYF.

This clonotype was detected only a few times. The DNA for the CDR3 is TGTGCCAGCAGCTTTAGGCTAGCGGGAGTTGGAGATACGCAGTATTTT. Translation gives CASSFRLAGVGDTQYF. The chain employs TRBV5-5 and TRBJ2-3; 10 bases are shared with TRBD2. Germline trimming cut 2 bases from V and 5 bases from J; bases unmatched to any gene: 8. The germline V gene encodes CDR1 SGHKS and CDR2 YYEKEE (reference sequence). This CDR3 has 16 residues.

There are a few counts of this clonotype. In DNA form, the CDR3 reads TGTGCCAGTAGTATCTGGGCGGGAAACACCGGGGAGCTGTTTTTT. Translation gives CASSIWAGNTGELFF. The chain recombines TRBV19 with TRBJ2-2; D may be TRBD2 (6 bases). The V gene lost 3 bases and the J gene lost 2 bases, with 10 bases spanning the gap. Germline assignment: CDR1 LNHDA and CDR2 SQIVND (reference sequence). The CDR3 is 15 residues long.

J is TRBJ2-2 and V is TRBV10-2; D possibly corresponds to TRBD2 (6 bases). The CDR3 is 15 amino acids. In germline, CDR1 is WSHSY, CDR2 SAAADI. Trimming stripped 11 bases from V and 5 bases from J, with 21 bases between. CDR3 residues: CAVLANTARTGELFF. Here the CDR3 DNA reads TGCGCCGTTCTAGCGAATACGGCTCGGACCGGGGAGCTGTTTTTT.

This clonotype appeared a few times. The chain employs TRBV12-3 or TRBV12-4 and TRBJ2-7; 7 bases match TRBD2. J gave up 3 bases and V 8 bases, and 10 bases lay outside the gene matches. The CDR3 has 14 residues. CDR3 amino acids: CASSPGLSFYEQYF. In DNA form, the CDR3 reads TGTGCCAGCTCTCCGGGACTATCGTTCTACGAGCAGTACTTC.

The genes are TRBV7-2 and TRBJ1-4, with 8 bases matching TRBD1. Trimming took 5 bases from V and 5 from J; bases not matched to a gene: 7. CDR3 length: 15 amino acids. Germline V gene data show CDR1 as SGHTA and CDR2 as FQGNSA. The CDR3 reads CASSLRTGINEKLFF. The CDR3 region has the DNA TGTGCCAGCAGCCTCCGGACAGGGATAAATGAAAAACTGTTTTTT. Complete variable domain (other parts from reference TRBV7-2 and TRBJ1-4): GAGVSQSPSNKVTEKGKDVELRCDPISGHTALYWYRQSLGQGLEFLIYFQGNSAPDKSGLPSDRFSAERTGGSVSTLTIQRTQQEDSAVYLCASSLRTGINEKLFFGSGTQLSVL.

Only a few counts were recorded for this clonotype. The chain carries TRBV7-9 and TRBJ2-1; 10 bases agree with TRBD2. Germline CDR1 reads SEHNR; CDR2 reads FQNEAQ (reference sequence). The CDR3 covers 17 residues. With V trimmed by 0 bases and J by 8 bases, 10 bases remained unmatched. The CDR3 region has the DNA TGTGCCAGCAGCTTAGCGATGAACAGCGGGAGGGTCGATGAGCAGTTCTTC. This codes for CASSLAMNSGRVDEQFF. The variable domain in full, completed from reference TRBV7-9 and TRBJ2-1, reads DTGVSQNPRHKITKRGQNVTFRCDPISEHNRLYWYRQTLGQGPEFLTYFQNEAQLEKSRLLSDRFSAERPKGSFSTLEIQRTEQGDSAMYLCASSLAMNSGRVDEQFFGPGTRLTVL.

The table lists this clonotype with a few counts. The genes are TRBV7-2 and TRBJ1-5; D is uncertain. V shed 1 base and J shed 6 bases, with 7 bases lying between them. This CDR3 has 13 amino acids. The V gene's germline CDR1 is SGHTA and CDR2 FQGNSA. CDR3 coding DNA: TGTGCCAGCAGCTTAGAGTTCCGTCAGCCCCAGCATTTT. Translating gives CASSLEFRQPQHF.

At least ten counts were recorded for this clonotype. The J gene is TRBJ1-5, the V gene TRBV20-1; TRBD1 aligns across 9 bases. The CDR3 covers 15 residues. The V and J ends lost 4 bases and 5 bases, in that order; junction bases with no gene match: 9. Germline V gives CDR1 DFQATT, CDR2 SNEGSKA (reference sequence). CDR3 nucleotides: TGCAGTGCTACCCCGGGGACAGGGAGGGATCAGCCCCAGCATTTT. This gives the protein CSATPGTGRDQPQHF.

This clonotype has just a few counts. The chain uses TRBV11-2 and TRBJ1-6, with D possibly being TRBD1 (5 bases). This CDR3 is 14 amino acids long. Trimming took off 3 bases at V and 10 bases at J, with 13 bases between the two ends. Germline V gene sequence: CDR1 SGHAT, CDR2 FQNNGV. Here the CDR3 DNA reads TGTGCCAGCAGCTTGTTCTTGACAGACTCACCCCTCCACTTT. As protein: CASSLFLTDSPLHF.

This chain joins TRBV10-3 and TRBJ2-7; 7 positions agree with TRBD1. V gave up 3 bases and J gave up 4 bases; unmatched junction bases: 6. CDR1 ENHRY and CDR2 SYGVKD come from the germline V gene. The CDR3 covers 14 residues. The CDR3 loop is CAISDQNRGYEQYV. Here the CDR3 DNA reads TGTGCCATCAGTGACCAAAACAGGGGTTACGAGCAGTACGTC.